These 20 T cell receptor beta chains came from one sample sequenced in a study of shared clonotypes between healthy human individuals (dated by TCRdb to the early 2020s). To prepare the library, the immunoSEQ multiplex PCR assay was applied. TCRdb took this table from immuneACCESS and kept in-frame rearrangements with V and J called. Such tables lack part of the clones; where checked against another copy, unresolved V genes explain under half of the gap, and the rest is unexplained. The sample records about 530,000 clones, 75% to 80% of which are singletons. The ten largest clones represent around 13% of the sample. Sequenced input: PBMCs. The receptor source for this set is a woman aged 40 to 49 in good health. Some clones in this sample may be carry-over from other donors' samples.

Ten or more counts support this clone. V usage is TRBV2 and J usage is TRBJ1-1; D remains ambiguous. Germline V gene data show CDR1 as SNHLY and CDR2 as FYNNEI. Trimming pared 5 bases from V and 0 bases from J, leaving 13 bases between. The CDR3 totals 15 residues. For the CDR3, the DNA is TGTGCCAGCAGTCGAAAATCGGCCATGAACACTGAAGCTTTCTTT. It codes for CASSRKSAMNTEAFF.

The V gene is TRBV15, the J gene TRBJ2-2; 7 bases agree with TRBD1. In germline, CDR1 is LNHNV, CDR2 YYDKDF (reference sequence). J was trimmed by 6 bases and V by 3 bases; bases with no gene match: 7. The CDR3 spans 15 residues. The CDR3 nucleotides are TGTGCCACCAGCAGCTGGACAGGCCGGCCCGGGGAGCTGTTTTTT. It yields the protein CATSSWTGRPGELFF. The whole variable domain, filled in from reference TRBV15 and TRBJ2-2, reads DAMVIQNPRYQVTQFGKPVTLSCSQTLNHNVMYWYQQKSSQAPKLLFHYYDKDFNNEADTPDNFQSRRPNTSFCFLDIRSPGLGDTAMYLCATSSWTGRPGELFFGEGSRLTVL.

This clone was counted a single time. With only one base between it and a far larger clone, this is likely a read error. Other DNA sequences of this sample code for an identical CDR3. V usage is TRBV6-5 and J usage is TRBJ2-7; D uncertain. This CDR3 comprises 12 residues. Trimming took off 9 bases at V and 2 bases at J, with 11 bases between the two ends. CDR1 and CDR2 from the germline V gene are MNHEY and SVGAGI. CDR3 in amino acids: CASSDLPYEQYF. Here the CDR3 DNA reads TGTGCCAGTAGTGATTTGCCCTACGAGCAGTACTTC.

V and J are TRBV6-1 and TRBJ2-5, with D perhaps assigned TRBD1 or TRBD2 (5 bases each). V lost 5 bases and J lost 5, with 18 bases in between. CDR1 is MNHNS and CDR2 is SASEGT in the germline V gene. This CDR3 comprises 15 residues. CDR3 residues: CASSFGWGSGETQYF. The CDR3 DNA follows: TGTGCCAGCAGTTTCGGTTGGGGGTCGGGGGAGACCCAGTACTTC.

The rearrangement joins TRBV27 to TRBJ1-2; D not resolved. Per germline, CDR1 MNHEY and CDR2 SMNVEV (reference sequence). Trimming removed 4 bases at V and 7 bases at J, with 13 bases between. The CDR3 is made up of 13 amino acids. The CDR3 DNA reads TGTGCCAGCAGTTCGCTGACGTTTGGTGGCTACACCTTC. Residues: CASSSLTFGGYTF.

The V gene is TRBV5-4, the J gene TRBJ2-3; 9 nucleotides match TRBD1. The CDR3 covers 16 residues. Germline V gives CDR1 SGHNT, CDR2 YYREEE (reference sequence). The junction had 10 bases not matched to a gene; V was cut back by 6 bases and J by 2 bases. The CDR3 DNA follows: TGTGCCAGCACAGACAGGGGGTTACGACCCACAGATACGCAGTATTTT. The encoded protein is CASTDRGLRPTDTQYF.

This rearrangement joins TRBV7-9 to TRBJ2-7, with D unresolved. Trimming left V 0 bases short and J 4 bases short, with 4 bases between. Germline V gives CDR1 SEHNR, CDR2 FQNEAQ (reference sequence). The CDR3 length is 12 residues. Written as DNA, the CDR3 is TGTGCCAGCAGCTTAGCGAGGTACGAGCAGTACTTC. As protein: CASSLARYEQYF.

This clone appeared many times. The chain has TRBV18 and TRBJ2-7; TRBD1 agrees at 8 bases. The CDR3 is 15 amino acids. Germline trimming cut 8 bases from V and 5 bases from J; bases unmatched to any gene: 14. From germline, CDR1 is KGHSH and CDR2 LQKENI. The CDR3 loop is CASTNPETGVDEQYF. The CDR3 DNA reads TGTGCCAGCACTAACCCGGAGACAGGGGTAGACGAGCAGTACTTC.

Regarding this clone: Distinct nucleotide sequences in the sample also encode this CDR3. The chain couples TRBV28 to TRBJ2-2; possibly TRBD1 or TRBD2 for D (6 bases each). Germline loops: CDR1 MDHEN, CDR2 SYDVKM. V was clipped by 9 bases and J by 3 bases, with 11 bases between them. The CDR3 totals 13 residues. The chain's CDR3 is CASSRGDTGELFF. In DNA form, the CDR3 reads TGTGCCAGTTCAAGGGGGGACACCGGGGAGCTGTTTTTT.

The genes are TRBV19 and TRBJ2-1; 8 nucleotides match TRBD2. The V gene end was trimmed by 7 bases and the J gene end by 0 bases; junction bases not matched to a gene: 2. CDR1 LNHDA and CDR2 SQIVND come from the germline V gene (reference sequence). This CDR3 contains 14 residues. The CDR3 spells CASTLAGSYNEQFF. The DNA for the CDR3 is TGTGCCAGTACCCTAGCGGGCTCCTACAATGAGCAGTTCTTC.

The gene calls are TRBV18 and TRBJ1-2; possibly TRBD1 for D (6 bases). V was trimmed by 5 bases and J by 8 bases, leaving 21 bases between them. Germline loops: CDR1 KGHSH, CDR2 LQKENI. This CDR3 is built from 15 residues. DNA of the CDR3: TGTGCCAGCTCAATCGGCCCGCAGGGGCTCTACGGCTACACCTTC. It yields the protein CASSIGPQGLYGYTF.

The rearrangement joins TRBV11-2 to TRBJ2-7, with TRBD2 matching 8 bases. This CDR3 is built from 14 residues. Germline loops: CDR1 SGHAT, CDR2 FQNNGV. Trimming took 1 base from V and 4 from J; bases not matched to a gene: 3. In nucleotides, the CDR3 is TGTGCCAGCAGCTTAGCGGGAGGGGGGTACGAGCAGTACTTC. Amino acids: CASSLAGGGYEQYF.

V usage is TRBV7-2 and J usage is TRBJ2-2; TRBD1 matches 7 bases. CDR3 size: 16 residues. The V and J ends lost 5 bases and 3 bases, in that order; junction bases with no gene match: 9. The germline CDR1 and CDR2 sequences are SGHTA and FQGNSA. For the CDR3, the DNA is TGTGCCAGCAGCCGTAGAGGGGGCGCAGACACCGGGGAGCTGTTTTTT. It yields the protein CASSRRGGADTGELFF.

This clone was picked up a small number of times. The rearrangement joins TRBV7-6 to TRBJ2-2; 8 bases are a match to TRBD1. Germline CDR1 and CDR2: SGHVS and FNYEAQ. The CDR3 has 13 amino acids. The junction had 5 bases not matched to a gene; V was cut back by 5 bases and J by 9 bases. CDR3 sequence (DNA): TGTGCCAGCAGCAAACGACAGGGGTGGGAGCTGTTTTTT. It encodes CASSKRQGWELFF.

V and J are TRBV2 and TRBJ2-7; D may be TRBD1 (5 bases). The CDR3 has 14 amino acids. Germline CDR1 reads SNHLY; CDR2 reads FYNNEI. Trimming left V 7 bases short and J 2 bases short, with 15 bases between. The CDR3, as DNA: TGTGCCAGCATAAAGGTATCAGGGCCCTACGAGCAGTACTTC. Translated: CASIKVSGPYEQYF.

V usage is TRBV6-1 and J usage is TRBJ2-5; 9 bases match TRBD2. CDR3 length: 14 residues. CDR1 MNHNS and CDR2 SASEGT come from the germline V gene. Trimming cost V 0 bases and J 4 bases; bases outside gene matches: 0. Here the CDR3 reads CASSEAREGETQYF. In DNA form, the CDR3 reads TGTGCCAGCAGTGAAGCGCGGGAGGGAGAGACCCAGTACTTC.

The CDR3 here is CARIRAGPEAFF. The CDR3, as DNA: TGTGCCAGAATACGTGCAGGGCCTGAAGCTTTCTTT. The chain uses TRBV5-3 and TRBJ1-1, with D possibly TRBD1 on 5 matching bases. TRBV5-3 is treated as an ORF (open reading frame) with a function not yet certain. The CDR3 covers 12 residues. Trimming removed 6 bases from V and 6 bases from J, with 12 bases in between.

This chain uses TRBV7-2 with TRBJ2-7; D possibly corresponds to TRBD2 (5 bases). CDR3 size: 15 residues. V lost 0 bases to trimming and J lost 3 bases, with 12 bases between them. The germline CDR1 and CDR2 sequences are SGHTA and FQGNSA. The CDR3, as DNA: TGTGCCAGCAGCTTAGCGACTAACCGGGGCTACGAGCAGTACTTC. It encodes CASSLATNRGYEQYF.

This clone was seen a handful of times. The CDR3 loop reads CASSQTGQGTNEQFF. Here the CDR3 DNA reads TGCGCCAGCAGCCAGACGGGACAGGGGACGAATGAGCAGTTCTTC. The rearrangement uses TRBV4-3 and TRBJ2-1, with 10 bases identical to TRBD1. J was trimmed by 7 bases and V by 3 bases; bases with no gene match: 6. CDR3 size: 15 residues. The germline V gene has CDR1 LGHNA and CDR2 YSLEER.

This clone was recorded only once. This chain uses TRBV5-6 with TRBJ2-5; 12 nucleotides match TRBD2. The CDR3 runs 18 residues. J was trimmed by 3 bases and V by 2 bases; bases with no gene match: 11. Germline values: CDR1 SGHDT, CDR2 YYEEEE. CDR3 in DNA: TGTGCCAGCAGCTTTCTAGGACTAGCGGGATCGAAGGAAGAGACCCAGTACTTC. Residues: CASSFLGLAGSKEETQYF.